The 8 T cell receptor beta chains presented below share a single source sample, sequenced in a study of siplizumab effects on memory and regulatory T cells. Assay: immunoSEQ multiplex PCR; the TCRdb copy retains only in-frame clones and omits some. Of around 97,000 clones in the sample, just under 95% were seen once. The sample was non-Treg CD4+ T cells sorted from blood. These receptor sequences come from a human donor in good health.

This clone has just one count. The chain combines TRBV7-2 with TRBJ2-5, with D unresolved. The germline V gene has CDR1 SGHTA and CDR2 FQGNSA. The CDR3 has 10 residues. V gave up 5 bases and J gave up 5 bases, with 3 bases separating them. The CDR3 spells CASSRETQYF. CDR3 bases: TGTGCCAGCAGCCGGGAGACCCAGTACTTC.

The chain uses TRBV28 and TRBJ1-5, with 10 positions matching TRBD1. V lost 2 bases to trimming and J lost 6 bases; unmatched junction nucleotides: 4. Per germline, CDR1 MDHEN and CDR2 SYDVKM. There are 15 residues in the CDR3. DNA of the CDR3: TGTGCCAGCAGTTTAAGGACAGGGGGGAGTCAGCCCCAGCATTTT. This gives the protein CASSLRTGGSQPQHF.

The CDR3 protein is CASSPYVGDGQPQHF. CDR3 bases: TGTGCCAGTAGTCCTTACGTGGGAGATGGTCAGCCCCAGCATTTT. The genes are TRBV19 and TRBJ1-5; no definite D call. CDR1 and CDR2 (germline): LNHDA, SQIVND (reference sequence). Trimming cost V 5 bases and J 6 bases, with 17 bases left between them. The CDR3 totals 15 residues.

This chain connects TRBV19 to TRBJ1-4; 7 bases are a match to TRBD1. CDR1 is LNHDA, CDR2 SQIVND, per germline (reference sequence). The V gene end was trimmed by 9 bases and the J gene end by 4 bases; junction bases not matched to a gene: 8. This CDR3 region has 14 residues. CDR3 DNA sequence: TGTGCCAGCAAAGCCGGGACAGTTAATGAAAAACTGTTTTTT. It yields the protein CASKAGTVNEKLFF.

The chain combines TRBV5-1 with TRBJ2-2; 7 bases fit TRBD2. The CDR3 is 16 amino acids. The V gene's germline CDR1 is SGHRS and CDR2 YFSETQ. V shed 0 bases and J 5 bases; nucleotides not matched to a gene: 7. CDR3 residues: CASSLASGIGTGELFF. As DNA, the CDR3 is TGCGCCAGCAGCTTGGCCAGCGGGATAGGGACCGGGGAGCTGTTTTTT.

The J gene is TRBJ1-1, the V gene TRBV30; TRBD1 matches at 7 bases. From germline, CDR1 is GTSNPN and CDR2 SVGIG (reference sequence). The CDR3 length is 13 residues. V gave up 0 bases and J gave up 4 bases; unmatched junction bases: 2. The CDR3 region is CAWSVNRGTEAFF. Written as DNA, the CDR3 is TGTGCCTGGAGTGTTAACAGGGGCACTGAAGCTTTCTTT.

The chain recombines TRBV25-1 with TRBJ1-4; D perhaps matches TRBD1 (5 bases). CDR3 size: 12 residues. Trimming removed 3 bases from V and 9 bases from J, with 8 bases in between. The germline V gene has CDR1 MGHDK and CDR2 SYGVNS. The CDR3 spells CASSDRTKKLFF. The CDR3 DNA reads TGTGCCAGCAGTGACCGGACAAAAAAACTGTTTTTT.

The chain links TRBV10-3 to TRBJ2-1; TRBD2 aligns across 9 bases. V trimming: 10 bases; J trimming: 6 bases; junction bases outside the gene matches: 10. The CDR3 spans 14 residues. Germline CDR1 ENHRY, CDR2 SYGVKD. In DNA form, the CDR3 reads TGTGCCACACAAAGGACTAGCGACCGCAATGAGCAGTTCTTC. Translated: CATQRTSDRNEQFF.